This T cell receptor (beta chain) was profiled in a study of shared clonotypes between healthy human individuals. Background on the study: Each donor contributed plates that comprised three CD4 naive, three CD4 memory, two CD8 naive and one CD8 memory. Whole-study results and caveats: Approximately 5.1% was the fraction of naive CD4 clonotypes found shared across four donors.

With 0 bases removed from V and 1 base from J, the gap between germline ends came to 3 bases. This CDR3 region has 13 residues. Germline assignment: CDR1 SGHNT and CDR2 YENEEA. Only CD45RO-negative cells positively selected for CCR7 counted as naive CD8 cells, so terminally differentiated effector memory CD45RA+ cells were excluded. Details on this clone: Its specificity is not known.

Assay execution proceeded at the deep level. Authors' processing steps: Because ImmunoSEQ provided only junction sequences with no quality scores, the filtering differed. Generated by immunoSEQ multiplex PCR, the TCRdb table keeps only in-frame clones and is missing some. Clonal size and the V and J genes are those of that table, whereas D and trimming came from the DNA. The sample includes about 750,000 clones, 90% to 95% of them seen just once. The receptor was derived from a man aged 30-40 years in good health. The specimen was naive CD8+ T cells sorted from blood. The rearrangement joins TRBV11-3 to TRBJ1-1; no reliable D call. This CDR3 is CASSLDRNTEAFF. The CDR3 nucleotides are TGTGCCAGCAGCTTAGACAGGAACACTGAAGCTTTCTTT. Looking up the rest from reference TRBV11-3 and TRBJ1-1 gives the full variable domain: EAGVVQSPRYKIIEKKQPVAFWCNPISGHNTLYWYLQNLGQGPELLIRYENEEAVDDSQLPKDRFSAERLKGVDSTLKIQPAELGDSAVYLCASSLDRNTEAFFGQGTRLTVV.